The present entry profiles one T cell receptor beta chain with its context. Antigen unknown. A clone one base away is much larger, so this may be a read error. The source of the sample is a study of shared clonotypes between healthy human individuals. Study results and caveats: The authors sampled blood alone, and tissue repertoires likely differ. Rarefaction analysis demonstrated incomplete sorted-subset sequencing notwithstanding large depth.

Execution of the assay was at deep level. TCRdb's copy holds only in-frame clones and misses some; the assay was immunoSEQ multiplex PCR. Among about 1 million clones listed, approximately 76% were seen once. Germline assignment: CDR1 SNHLY and CDR2 FYNNEI. The germline V and J ends were trimmed by 4 bases and 4 bases, with 7 bases remaining between them. The CDR3 has 13 residues. The receptor's source is a man between 18 and 29 years old in good health. This chain joins TRBV2 and TRBJ1-4, with D possibly TRBD1 on 5 matching bases. The sequenced sample was memory CD4+ T cells sorted from blood. Subset described: CD45RA-negative fraction. The CDR3 DNA reads TGTGCCAGCAGTGGACAGATTAATGAAAAACTGTTTTTT. It codes for CASSGQINEKLFF.